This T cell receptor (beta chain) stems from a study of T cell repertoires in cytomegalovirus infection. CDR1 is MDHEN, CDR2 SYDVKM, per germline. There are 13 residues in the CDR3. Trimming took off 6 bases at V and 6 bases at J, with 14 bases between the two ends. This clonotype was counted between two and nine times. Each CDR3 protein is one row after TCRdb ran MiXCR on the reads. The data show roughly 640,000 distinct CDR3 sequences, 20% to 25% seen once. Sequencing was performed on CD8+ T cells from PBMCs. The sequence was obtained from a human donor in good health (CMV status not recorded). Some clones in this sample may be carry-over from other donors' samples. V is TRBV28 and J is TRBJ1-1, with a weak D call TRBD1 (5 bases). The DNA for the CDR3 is TGTGCCAGCAGATGGAGGGGTTGGGCTGAAGCTTTCTTT. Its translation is CASRWRGWAEAFF.